This paragraph covers one TCR beta chain sequence. This CDR3 has 15 residues. From germline, CDR1 is MDHEN and CDR2 SYDVKM. The V segment lost 5 bases and the J segment 4 bases; nucleotides outside the gene matches: 8. Under the authors' procedure: How many nucleated cells were present was estimated from reference gene primer amplification. The method was immunoSEQ multiplex PCR; TCRdb's version includes in-frame clones alone and lacks a portion of them. The D gene and trimming were derived from the DNA, and the V and J assignments and clone size from that table. The data hold 100,000 to 150,000 clones, with roughly 90% observed a single time. This entry comes from a study of blood T cell repertoires in COVID-19. On the study more broadly: Samples taken during acute and convalescent COVID-19 were collected in the United States, Italy and Spain. T cells, B-cell-depleted T cells, or PBMCs provided the cDNA or gDNA that served as material.

V and J are TRBV28 and TRBJ1-1; 9 bases line up with TRBD1. The receptor comes from a man in his 70s who had recovered from COVID-19. The sequenced sample was peripheral blood. The CDR3 nucleotides read TGTGCCAGCAGTACCACAGGGGGCGCGTCCACTGAAGCTTTCTTT. It encodes CASSTTGGASTEAFF.